This is a list of T cell receptor beta chains from one sample in a study of shared clonotypes between healthy human individuals. Sequencing was performed with immunoSEQ multiplex PCR; in TCRdb, only in-frame clones are kept and a portion is missing. The sample lists some 2,500,000 clones, 85% to 95% occurring once. Sequences were obtained from naive CD4+ T cells from PBMCs. All receptors come from a man between 18 and 29 years old in good health. Some clones in this sample may be carry-over from other donors' samples. Each CDR3 is given with its conserved first and last residue. The order of the fields is J gene, V gene, D gene, clone size, CDR3 protein, CDR3 DNA. D genes are given only for firm matches. Some rows mark clone size as missing; the rest say once, few, many or name a class of expanded clone.

TRBJ1-1 | TRBV2 | TRBD1 | - | CASSLGQGSTEAFF | TGTGCCAGCAGTTTGGGACAGGGCTCCACTGAAGCTTTCTTT
TRBJ2-7 | TRBV6-5 | TRBD1 | - | CASQGAGEQYF | TGTGCCAGCCAGGGGGCGGGTGAGCAGTACTTC
TRBJ1-3 | TRBV2 | - | - | CASSRGGQGNTIYF | TGTGCCAGCAGCAGAGGGGGTCAAGGAAACACCATATATTTT
TRBJ2-1 | TRBV7-8 | TRBD1 | - | CASSVRDRGFYEQFF | TGTGCCAGCAGCGTTAGGGACAGGGGTTTTTATGAGCAGTTCTTC
TRBJ2-5 | TRBV7-9 | TRBD2 | - | CASSPPTGGVTQYF | TGTGCCAGCAGCCCGCCGACGGGGGGGGTGACCCAGTACTTC
TRBJ1-1 | TRBV11-2 | - | few | CASSSDRYTEAFF | TGTGCCAGCAGTTCAGACAGATACACTGAAGCTTTCTTT
TRBJ2-5 | TRBV25-1 | TRBD2 | once | CASWGGETQYF | TGTGCCAGCTGGGGGGGGGAGACCCAGTACTTC
TRBJ2-3 | TRBV11-3 | TRBD1 | - | CASSRRGLAADTQYF | TGTGCCAGCAGCCGCAGGGGGCTCGCCGCAGATACGCAGTATTTT
TRBJ1-1 | TRBV2 | - | few | CASSVEGWNTEAFF | TGTGCCAGCAGTGTCGAAGGATGGAACACTGAAGCTTTCTTT
TRBJ2-2 | TRBV5-1 | TRBD2 | - | CASSRSTSGGTGELFF | TGCGCCAGCAGCCGCTCGACTAGCGGGGGGACCGGGGAGCTGTTTTTT
TRBJ2-6 | TRBV7-8 | - | - | CASSLGQALSGANVLTF | TGTGCCAGCAGCTTAGGGCAGGCACTTTCTGGGGCCAACGTCCTGACTTTC
TRBJ1-5 | TRBV19 | - | - | CASSRASLLYSNQPQHF | TGTGCCAGTAGTAGGGCCTCACTACTATATAGCAATCAGCCCCAGCATTTT
TRBJ1-4 | TRBV5-1 | TRBD1 | - | CASSLSDRGLSNEKLFF | TGCGCCAGCAGTCTCTCGGACAGGGGGCTGTCTAATGAAAAACTGTTTTTT
TRBJ2-7 | TRBV4-1 | TRBD1 | - | CASSLHRLGQGDEQYF | TGCGCCAGCAGCCTTCACAGGTTGGGACAGGGTGACGAGCAGTACTTC
TRBJ1-1 | TRBV11-1 | - | once | CASSPVMGVNTEAFF | TGTGCCAGCAGCCCAGTGATGGGTGTGAACACTGAAGCTTTCTTT
TRBJ2-6 | TRBV19 | - | - | CASSIWGGPLGANVLTF | TGTGCCAGTAGTATCTGGGGCGGCCCCCTAGGGGCCAACGTCCTGACTTTC
TRBJ2-7 | TRBV7-9 | TRBD2 | - | CASSWGTSGRANEQYF | TGTGCCAGCAGCTGGGGGACTAGCGGGAGGGCCAACGAGCAGTACTTC
TRBJ2-1 | TRBV6-5 | TRBD1 | - | CASSYPGQVRSNEQFF | TGTGCCAGCAGTTACCCCGGACAGGTCCGCTCCAATGAGCAGTTCTTC
TRBJ1-4 | TRBV5-1 | TRBD1 | once | CASSSSGTGNEKLFF | TGCGCCAGCAGCTCATCCGGGACAGGGAATGAAAAACTGTTTTTT
TRBJ2-5 | TRBV6-1 | TRBD1 | - | CASSQDREETQYF | TGTGCCAGCAGCCAGGACAGGGAAGAGACCCAGTACTTC
TRBJ2-5 | TRBV5-4 | - | - | CASSSYDRASQETQYF | TGTGCCAGCAGCTCCTATGACAGAGCAAGCCAAGAGACCCAGTACTTC
TRBJ2-1 | TRBV18 | - | - | CASSPGGTLYNEQFF | TGTGCCAGCTCCCCAGGGGGGACCCTTTACAATGAGCAGTTCTTC